Shown below are 23 T cell receptor beta chains from a single sample sequenced in a study of shared clonotypes between healthy human individuals. The assay was immunoSEQ multiplex PCR, and TCRdb's table has in-frame clones only and misses some. Of around 88,000 clones in the sample, almost 70% were seen once. Material for sequencing was memory CD8+ T cells sorted from blood. Subset meaning: CD45RO+ cells pooled with CCR7-negative TemRA cells. The receptor set was obtained from a young man in good health.

The CDR3 region has the DNA TGTGCCAGCAGTTTTCTCCTAGCGGGAGGGGTCGATGAGCAGTTCTTC. It specifies CASSFLLAGGVDEQFF. The chain is built from TRBV28 and TRBJ2-1; the match to TRBD2 covers 12 bases. Germline CDR1 reads MDHEN; CDR2 reads SYDVKM. CDR3 size: 16 residues. V dropped 3 bases and J dropped 8; count of bases not matched to a gene: 8.

Written as DNA, the CDR3 is TGTGCCAGCAGTCCGGGACCCCACGAGCAGTACTTC. Its translation: CASSPGPHEQYF. This chain connects TRBV28 to TRBJ2-7; TRBD1 or TRBD2 may be the D gene (5 bases each). Between the trimmed V and J ends, which lost 5 bases and 5 bases, there was a span of 10 bases. Germline V gene sequence: CDR1 MDHEN, CDR2 SYDVKM. CDR3 length equals 12 residues.

Details on this clone: Different DNA sequences within this sample yield the same CDR3. This chain joins TRBV7-2 and TRBJ1-3; D not resolved. The CDR3 totals 14 residues. Trimming removed 1 base from V and 0 bases from J, with 4 bases in between. From germline, CDR1 is SGHTA and CDR2 FQGNSA. The CDR3 loop reads CASSLGTSGNTIYF. CDR3 nucleotide sequence: TGTGCCAGCAGCTTAGGAACCTCTGGAAACACCATATATTTT.

This clone was counted between two and nine times. This rearrangement joins TRBV11-3 to TRBJ2-3; D uncertain. Germline V CDR1 and CDR2: SGHNT, YENEEA. The CDR3 is 14 residues long. V shed 5 bases and J shed 0 bases, with 9 bases lying between them. DNA of the CDR3: TGTGCCAGCAGCCCCGGTCCTAGCACAGATACGCAGTATTTT. As protein: CASSPGPSTDTQYF. Based on the CDR3 plus reference TRBV11-3 and TRBJ2-3, the full variable domain is EAGVVQSPRYKIIEKKQPVAFWCNPISGHNTLYWYLQNLGQGPELLIRYENEEAVDDSQLPKDRFSAERLKGVDSTLKIQPAELGDSAVYLCASSPGPSTDTQYFGPGTRLTVL.

The V and J genes are TRBV7-2 and TRBJ2-1; 13 bases map to TRBD2. The CDR3 is made up of 18 amino acids. The V and J ends lost 4 bases and 8 bases, in that order; junction bases with no gene match: 14. Germline V lookup: CDR1 SGHTA, CDR2 FQGNSA. In nucleotides, the CDR3 is TGTGCCAGCAGCTCTTCCGGGACTAGCGGGAAGTATCATGATGAGCAGTTCTTC. This sequence encodes CASSSSGTSGKYHDEQFF.

The chain is built from TRBV1 and TRBJ2-7; TRBD2 reflects the table's D call only, with no check against the DNA. TRBV1 is termed a pseudogene. The CDR3 sequence is 16 residues long. The CDR3 loop is CTSSRILWEVLDEQYF. CDR3 sequence (DNA): TGCACCAGCAGCCGTATCTTGTGGGAGGTCCTGGACGAGCAGTACTTC.

The chain has TRBV25-1 and TRBJ2-1; D unclear. CDR3 size: 15 residues. Trimming took 3 bases from V and 0 from J, leaving 9 bases between them. Germline CDR1 reads MGHDK; CDR2 reads SYGVNS. In DNA, the CDR3 is TGTGCCAGCAGTGATGAGGACGGCTCCTACAATGAGCAGTTCTTC. This sequence encodes CASSDEDGSYNEQFF.

The rearrangement joins TRBV5-6 to TRBJ1-3; 7 positions agree with TRBD1. The junction had 9 bases not matched to a gene; V was cut back by 4 bases and J by 2 bases. This CDR3 is 16 amino acids long. CDR1 is SGHDT and CDR2 is YYEEEE in the germline V gene. The CDR3 protein is CASSTPGQVPGNTIYF. In nucleotides, the CDR3 is TGTGCCAGCAGCACCCCAGGACAGGTACCTGGAAACACCATATATTTT.

CDR3 sequence reads: CAISTDTYEQYF. Written as DNA, the CDR3 is TGTGCCATCTCAACCGACACCTACGAGCAGTACTTC. The V call is TRBV10-3, the J call TRBJ2-7; D unresolved. The V gene lost 8 bases and the J gene lost 2 bases, with 10 bases spanning the gap. This CDR3 region has 12 residues. Germline lookup yields CDR1 ENHRY and CDR2 SYGVKD.

This clone has only a few counts. V usage is TRBV29-1 and J usage is TRBJ2-5; TRBD2 might be the D (6 bases). This CDR3 region has 15 residues. The V gene lost 0 bases and the J gene lost 2 bases, with 13 bases spanning the gap. Germline assignment: CDR1 SQVTM and CDR2 ANQGSEA. CDR3 DNA sequence: TGCAGCGTTGAAGATCTAGGACTAAAACAAGAGACCCAGTACTTC. Residues: CSVEDLGLKQETQYF.

This chain uses TRBV7-8 with TRBJ1-4, with D unresolved. The CDR3 sequence is 12 residues long. Germline assignment: CDR1 SGHVS and CDR2 FQNEAQ. With 5 bases removed from V and 2 bases from J, the gap between germline ends came to 3 bases. The CDR3 spells CASSETNEKLFF. The CDR3 DNA reads TGTGCCAGCAGCGAGACTAATGAAAAACTGTTTTTT.

The chain has TRBV7-9 and TRBJ2-1; possible D gene TRBD2, 5 bases. The germline V and J ends were trimmed by 5 bases and 0 bases, with 23 bases remaining between them. The V gene's germline CDR1 is SEHNR and CDR2 FQNEAQ (reference sequence). CDR3 length: 19 residues. Here the CDR3 DNA reads TGTGCCAGCAGCCCCCGACCGGAGGAGAAAAGATCCTCCTACAATGAGCAGTTCTTC. Protein: CASSPRPEEKRSSYNEQFF.

This rearrangement joins TRBV7-1 to TRBJ1-2, with 10 bases matching TRBD1. TRBV7-1 is annotated as an ORF whose role is uncertain. There are 16 residues in the CDR3. J lost 5 bases, V lost 4 bases, and 10 bases had no gene match. The CDR3 nucleotides are TGTGCCAGCAGCTTTTCGGGACAGGGGATTGTTTATGGCTACACCTTC. Translation gives CASSFSGQGIVYGYTF.

This chain uses TRBV10-3 with TRBJ2-5; TRBD1 matches at 10 bases. This CDR3 spans 18 amino acids. V shed 0 bases, J shed 5 bases, and the junction held 12 bases outside the gene matches. Germline V gene lookup returns CDR1 ENHRY and CDR2 SYGVKD. The CDR3 spells CAISESRVADRGLETQYF. The CDR3 DNA reads as TGTGCCATCAGTGAGTCGAGAGTCGCGGACAGGGGGTTGGAGACCCAGTACTTC.

This clone was detected many times. This sample includes further DNA sequences coding for the same CDR3. The genes are TRBV6-4 and TRBJ2-2, with D hard to call. Germline lookup yields CDR1 MRHNA and CDR2 SNTAGT. The CDR3 spans 13 residues. V was clipped by 4 bases and J by 2 bases, with 5 bases between them. CDR3 residues: CASSVSNTGELFF. The CDR3 DNA reads TGTGCCAGCAGTGTGAGCAACACCGGGGAGCTGTTTTTT.

A remark on this clone: This likely stems from a read error, as it lies one base from a far larger clone. The V gene is TRBV28, the J gene TRBJ2-1; D is unresolved. Germline lookup yields CDR1 MDHEN and CDR2 SYDVKM. V was trimmed by 5 bases and J by 2 bases, leaving 1 base between them. This CDR3 comprises 11 residues. CDR3 residues: CASSTYNEQFF. In DNA, the CDR3 is TGTGCCAGCAGTACCTACAATGAGCAGTTCTTC. Full variable domain (missing parts from reference TRBV28 and TRBJ2-1): DVKVTQSSRYLVKRTGEKVFLECVQDMDHENMFWYRQDPGLGLRLIYFSYDVKMKEKGDIPEGYSVSREKKERFSLILESASTNQTSMYLCASSTYNEQFFGPGTRLTVL.

A word on this clone: Additional DNA sequences in this sample encode the identical CDR3. The chain has TRBV10-2 and TRBJ2-7; D is undetermined. Trimming took off 3 bases at V and 0 bases at J, with 3 bases between the two ends. The CDR3 has 12 amino acids. Germline assignment: CDR1 WSHSY and CDR2 SAAADI. CDR3 in DNA: TGCGCCAGCAGTGACAGCTCCTACGAGCAGTACTTC. This sequence encodes CASSDSSYEQYF.

The sample holds a few counts of this clone. The V gene is TRBV7-9, the J gene TRBJ2-3; the match to TRBD2 covers 7 bases. V lost 7 bases to trimming and J lost 4 bases; unmatched junction nucleotides: 5. From germline, CDR1 is SEHNR and CDR2 FQNEAQ (reference sequence). CDR3 length: 13 residues. The CDR3 spells CASTPGGSDTQYF. The CDR3, as DNA: TGTGCCAGCACCCCGGGAGGATCAGATACGCAGTATTTT.

This clone was observed at least ten times. The chain employs TRBV4-1 and TRBJ1-5; D is undetermined. The CDR3 totals 15 residues. The germline V and J ends were trimmed by 2 bases and 6 bases, with 14 bases remaining between them. Germline assignment: CDR1 MGHRA and CDR2 YSYEKL. In DNA form, the CDR3 reads TGCGCCAGCAGCCAATTCCAGGACGCCGGTCAGCCCCAGCATTTT. Its protein is CASSQFQDAGQPQHF.

The J gene is TRBJ2-5, the V gene TRBV28; 9 bases align to TRBD1. This CDR3 region has 15 residues. With 9 bases clipped from V and 5 bases from J, the junction kept 13 bases outside the gene matches. Germline V gene sequence: CDR1 MDHEN, CDR2 SYDVKM. For the CDR3, the DNA is TGTGCCAGTACCCCGGGGGGACAGGGTTTCGAGACCCAGTACTTC. Translation gives CASTPGGQGFETQYF.

J is TRBJ2-1 and V is TRBV9, with D unresolved. This CDR3 comprises 13 residues. Trimming pared 0 bases from V and 10 bases from J, leaving 11 bases between. Germline values: CDR1 SGDLS, CDR2 YYNGEE. CDR3 sequence: CASSVVNYPEQFF. CDR3 in DNA: TGTGCCAGCAGCGTAGTTAACTACCCAGAGCAGTTCTTC.

This clone is medium-sized in the sample. This rearrangement joins TRBV6-5 to TRBJ2-3; 7 bases agree with TRBD2. The CDR3 loop spans 15 amino acids. In germline, CDR1 is MNHEY, CDR2 SVGAGI. Trimming at V came to 4 bases and at J to 3 bases, leaving 7 bases not matched to a gene. The CDR3 nucleotides read TGTGCCAGCAGTTCGGGCCTAGCGGTTACAGATACGCAGTATTTT. This gives the protein CASSSGLAVTDTQYF.

The J gene is TRBJ2-7, the V gene TRBV6-5, with D possibly being TRBD1 (6 bases). The CDR3 extends over 13 amino acids. Looked up from germline, CDR1 is MNHEY and CDR2 is SVGAGI. V was clipped by 4 bases and J by 5 bases, with 12 bases between them. The CDR3: CASSLRGGHEQYF. In DNA form, the CDR3 reads TGTGCCAGCAGTTTAAGAGGGGGACACGAGCAGTACTTC.